A selection of T cell receptor beta chains follows, all from one sample in a study of identical twins. TCRdb ran MiXCR on the 5' RACE reads and lists one entry per CDR3 protein. The profile shows more than 250,000 distinct CDR3 sequences, more than 6.5% of them singletons. These same records also appear under a second study, on yellow fever vaccine responses in identical twins.

Sequencing was carried out using memory (CD45RO+) T cells sorted from blood. The receptors originated from a woman under 30 in good health. CDR3s include the opening cysteine and the closing phenylalanine or tryptophan. Fields, in order: clone size, V gene, CDR3 length, J gene, D gene, CDR3 DNA, CDR3 protein. A D gene is named only where the DNA matches it firmly. Clone size is given for some rows only: seen once, a few or many times, or a class if the clone is expanded.

>NA|TRBV6-2/TRBV6-3|21|TRBJ2-6|NA
TGTGCCAGCAGTTACTCCCAATTCCAGGGGAAAGGCCGTTCTGGGGCCAACGTCCTGACTTTC
CASSYSQFQGKGRSGANVLTF
>few|TRBV24-1|18|TRBJ2-5|TRBD2
TGTGCCACCAGTGACAGTGGACTAGCGGGAGTGGTCCAAGAGACCCAGTACTTC
CATSDSGLAGVVQETQYF
>many|TRBV15|15|TRBJ2-3|NA
TGTGCCACCAGCGGAGGGACCTCGATCCCAGATACGCAGTATTTT
CATSGGTSIPDTQYF
>NA|TRBV9|13|TRBJ2-7|NA
TGTGCCAGCAGCGTAGAGCCCCGGTACGAGCAGTACTTC
CASSVEPRYEQYF
>many|TRBV12-3/TRBV12-4|16|TRBJ1-2|NA
TGTGCCAGCAGTTTACCCTCCCTGCCGGGGTCTTATGGCTACACCTTC
CASSLPSLPGSYGYTF
>NA|TRBV20-1|15|TRBJ1-1|NA
TGCAGTGCTAGAGATGGGGGCAGGGGCAGCCCTGAAGCTTTCTTT
CSARDGGRGSPEAFF
>many|TRBV6-1|17|TRBJ1-2|TRBD1
TGTGCCAGCAGTCCGTCAATTCAAACCGGGACAGGGAATGGCTACACCTTC
CASSPSIQTGTGNGYTF
>many|TRBV20-1|13|TRBJ2-1|NA
TGCAGTGCTTCCGGGAGAGGGGTCAATGAGCAGTTCTTC
CSASGRGVNEQFF
>NA|TRBV6-1|14|TRBJ2-2|TRBD1
TGTGCCAGCAAAAGGGGGCCCGACACCGGGGAGCTGTTTTTT
CASKRGPDTGELFF
>many|TRBV10-3|13|TRBJ1-6|NA
TGTGCCATCGGTGTTAATCCGAATTCACCCCTCCACTTT
CAIGVNPNSPLHF
>NA|TRBV27|16|TRBJ2-1|TRBD2
TGTGCCAGCAGTGCAGGACTAGCGGGCTCCTACAATGAGCAGTTCTTC
CASSAGLAGSYNEQFF
>many|TRBV4-1|16|TRBJ1-5|TRBD1
TGCGCCAGCAGCCAAGATGCCCGGGGACAGGGAGGGTCCCAGCATTTT
CASSQDARGQGGSQHF
>few|TRBV20-1|13|TRBJ1-1|NA
TGCAGTGCTAGTGGCCTATTAAACACTGAAGCTTTCTTT
CSASGLLNTEAFF
>few|TRBV3-1|15|TRBJ2-7|NA
TGTGCCAGCAGCCAAGGGTCAGTCGGAGCCTACGAGCAGTACTTC
CASSQGSVGAYEQYF
>NA|TRBV6-5|15|TRBJ2-1|TRBD1
TGTGCCGGCAGTTACCCAGGGACAGGGGGAGGCGAGCAGTTCTTC
CAGSYPGTGGGEQFF
>few|TRBV6-1|15|TRBJ2-6|NA
TGTGCCAGCAGCTGGGGGAACTCTGGGGCCAACGTCCTGACTTTC
CASSWGNSGANVLTF
>many|TRBV7-9|15|TRBJ2-1|TRBD1
TGTGCCAGCAGCTTAACCCGGGACAGAGTCAATGAGCAGTTCTTC
CASSLTRDRVNEQFF
>many|TRBV12-3/TRBV12-4|15|TRBJ1-1|NA
TGTGCCAGCAGGAATCAGGGATTGCGGAACACTGAAGCTTTCTTT
CASRNQGLRNTEAFF
>NA|TRBV3-1|16|TRBJ2-5|NA
TGTGCCAGCAGCCAAAAGCGACAGATTGACCAAGAGACCCAGTACTTC
CASSQKRQIDQETQYF
>few|TRBV4-1|16|TRBJ2-5|TRBD2
TGCGCCAGCAGCCAACCTGCGAGCGGGGGGCCCGGGACCCAGTACTTC
CASSQPASGGPGTQYF
>few|TRBV3-1|17|TRBJ2-4|NA
TGTGCCAGCAGCCAAGGAATAGAAGCAAAAGCCAAAAACATTCAGTACTTC
CASSQGIEAKAKNIQYF
>many|TRBV20-1|12|TRBJ1-1|NA
TGCAGTGTGAGGAGGGGAAACACTGAAGCTTTCTTT
CSVRRGNTEAFF
>few|TRBV11-1|18|TRBJ2-3|TRBD2
TGTGCCAGCAGCTTTCGGGGACTAGCGGGGGGGCCGAAAGATACGCAGTATTTT
CASSFRGLAGGPKDTQYF
>many|TRBV14|17|TRBJ2-2|TRBD1
TGTGCCAGCAGCCAATTTCATGGGACAGGGGATCCCGGGGAGCTGTTTTTT
CASSQFHGTGDPGELFF
>many|TRBV10-3|15|TRBJ2-3|TRBD2
TGTGCCATCAGTGAGTCGGGACTAGCGGGAGATACGCAGTATTTT
CAISESGLAGDTQYF
>NA|TRBV9|19|TRBJ2-7|TRBD2
TGTGCCAGCAGCGCTCCCGGACTAGCGGGAGATTTTGGGCCCTACGAGCAGTACTTC
CASSAPGLAGDFGPYEQYF
>few|TRBV5-1|16|TRBJ2-1|TRBD1
TGCGCCAGCACACTGGGGGGGACAGGGGCTTCCATGGGGCAGTTCTTC
CASTLGGTGASMGQFF
>many|TRBV25-1|17|TRBJ2-1|NA
TGTGCCAGCAGTGAGACTCAGGGACCACTCTCCTACAATGAGCAGTTCTTC
CASSETQGPLSYNEQFF
>NA|TRBV5-6|15|TRBJ1-2|NA
TGTGCCAGCAGCCCCCCGGGGGGCCTAAACTATGGCTACACCTTC
CASSPPGGLNYGYTF
>NA|TRBV27|16|TRBJ1-5|NA
TGTGCCAGCAGTCCCCGGGGAACACGGATCGGTCAGCCCCAGCATTTT
CASSPRGTRIGQPQHF
>many|TRBV28|13|TRBJ2-1|NA
TGTGCCAGCAGTTTTCGGGCAGGGGATGAGCAGTTCTTC
CASSFRAGDEQFF
>NA|TRBV5-1|15|TRBJ2-1|TRBD1
TGCGCCAGCAGCCAAGGGACAGTTTCCTACAATGAGCAGTTCTTC
CASSQGTVSYNEQFF
>once|TRBV7-3|16|TRBJ2-2|NA
TGTGCCAGCAGCCCTACCGGACAGACGAACACCGGGGAGCTGTTTTTT
CASSPTGQTNTGELFF
>NA|TRBV28|13|TRBJ2-3|NA
TGTGCCAGCAGGAACACTATAGTGGATACGCAGTATTTT
CASRNTIVDTQYF
>many|TRBV5-8|16|TRBJ2-3|NA
TGTGCCAGCAGCCGAGGAGCGGGTCCAAGCACAGATACGCAGTATTTT
CASSRGAGPSTDTQYF
>many|TRBV20-1|13|TRBJ2-7|TRBD2
TGCAGTGCAAATCTAGCGGGAGTCTACGAGCAGTACTTC
CSANLAGVYEQYF
>few|TRBV25-1|11|TRBJ2-1|NA
TGTGCCAGCCGGATCTACAATGAGCAGTTCTTC
CASRIYNEQFF
>few|TRBV6-7|17|TRBJ2-6|NA
TGTGCCAGCAGTTACCCACGACAGGACTCTGGGGCCAACGTCCTGACTTTC
CASSYPRQDSGANVLTF
>NA|TRBV12-3/TRBV12-4|16|TRBJ2-7|NA
TGTGCCAGCAGTTTAGGTTTGGGGAGTAGGGCGCGGGAGCAGTACTTC
CASSLGLGSRAREQYF
>NA|TRBV20-1|15|TRBJ1-2|NA
TGCAGTGCTAGGGTTCAGGGGCGCCTCGGCTATGGCTACACCTTC
CSARVQGRLGYGYTF
>many|TRBV12-3/TRBV12-4|15|TRBJ2-2|TRBD1
TGTGCCAGCACCGCGGACAGGGTGAACACCGGGGAGCTGTTTTTT
CASTADRVNTGELFF
>many|TRBV3-1|14|TRBJ2-1|TRBD2
TGTGCCAGCAGCCTAGGGACTAGCCCCAATGAGCAGTTCTTC
CASSLGTSPNEQFF
>NA|TRBV19|16|TRBJ2-2|TRBD2
TGTGCCAGTAGTATGGGGACTAGCACCCGAAGCAGGGAGCTGTTTTTT
CASSMGTSTRSRELFF
>NA|TRBV10-3|13|TRBJ1-1|NA
TGTGCCATCAGTGAAAGGACGAACACTGAAGCTTTCTTT
CAISERTNTEAFF
>many|TRBV20-1|11|TRBJ1-1|NA
TGCAGTGCAACACAGGGAGTTGAAGCTTTCTTT
CSATQGVEAFF
>NA|TRBV5-5|15|TRBJ1-1|NA
TGTGCCAGCAGCCCCATTGGCGCCTCAGATCGCGAAGCTTTCTTT
CASSPIGASDREAFF